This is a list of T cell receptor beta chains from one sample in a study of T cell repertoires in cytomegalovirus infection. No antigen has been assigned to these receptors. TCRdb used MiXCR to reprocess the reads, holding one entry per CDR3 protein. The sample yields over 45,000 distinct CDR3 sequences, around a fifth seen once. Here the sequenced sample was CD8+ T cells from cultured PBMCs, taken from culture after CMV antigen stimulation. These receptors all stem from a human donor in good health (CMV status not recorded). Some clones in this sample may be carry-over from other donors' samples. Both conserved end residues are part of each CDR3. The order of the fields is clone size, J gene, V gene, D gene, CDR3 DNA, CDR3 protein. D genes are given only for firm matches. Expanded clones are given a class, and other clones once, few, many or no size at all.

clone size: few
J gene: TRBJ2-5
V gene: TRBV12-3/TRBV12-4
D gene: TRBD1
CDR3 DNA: TGTGCCAGCATCCCGACAGGGCCGTGGCAAGAGACCCAGTACTTC
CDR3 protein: CASIPTGPWQETQYF

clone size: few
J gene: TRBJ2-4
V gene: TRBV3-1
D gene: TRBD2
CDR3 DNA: TGTGCCAGCAGCTCAGCGGGAGGGCCTGGCAAAAACATTCAGTACTTC
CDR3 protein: CASSSAGGPGKNIQYF

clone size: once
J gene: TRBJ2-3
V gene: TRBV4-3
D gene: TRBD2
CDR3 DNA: TGCGCCAGCAGCCAAGACTCTGGACTAGCGGGGGATCGTGATATGCAGTATTTT
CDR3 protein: CASSQDSGLAGDRDMQYF

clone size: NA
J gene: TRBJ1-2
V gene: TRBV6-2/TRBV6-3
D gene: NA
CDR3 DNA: TGTGCCAGCAGTTACGTCGGAATTGACTATGGCTACACCTTC
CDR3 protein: CASSYVGIDYGYTF

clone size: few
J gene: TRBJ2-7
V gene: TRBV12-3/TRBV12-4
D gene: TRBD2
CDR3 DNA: TGTGCCAGCAGTTATGCTAGCGGTTACGAGCAGTACTTC
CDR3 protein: CASSYASGYEQYF

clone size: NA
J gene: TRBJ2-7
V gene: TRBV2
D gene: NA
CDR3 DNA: TGTGCCAGCAGCTCCGGGACCCCATACGAGCAGTACTTC
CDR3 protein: CASSSGTPYEQYF

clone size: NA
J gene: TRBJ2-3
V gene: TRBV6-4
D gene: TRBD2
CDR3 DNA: TGTGCCAGCAGTGACGTATCTAGCGGGGGCACAGATACGCAGTATTTT
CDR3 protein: CASSDVSSGGTDTQYF

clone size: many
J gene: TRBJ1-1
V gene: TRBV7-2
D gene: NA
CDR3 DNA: TGTGCCAGCAGGCGACGGGACGGGAACACTGAAGCTTTCTTT
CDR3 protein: CASRRRDGNTEAFF

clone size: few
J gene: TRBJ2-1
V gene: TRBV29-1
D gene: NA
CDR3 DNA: TGCAGCGTTGAACTAGCTTCTCGTCGGAATGAGCAGTTCTTC
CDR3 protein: CSVELASRRNEQFF

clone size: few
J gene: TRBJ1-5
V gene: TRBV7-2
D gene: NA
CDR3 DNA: TGTGCCAGCAGCTTAGCGGCGGGGGGGAATCAGCCCCAGCATTTT
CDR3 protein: CASSLAAGGNQPQHF

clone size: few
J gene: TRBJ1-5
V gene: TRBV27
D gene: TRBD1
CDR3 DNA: TGTGCCAGCAGCCCCGGGACAGTTAGCAATCAGCCCCAGCATTTT
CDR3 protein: CASSPGTVSNQPQHF

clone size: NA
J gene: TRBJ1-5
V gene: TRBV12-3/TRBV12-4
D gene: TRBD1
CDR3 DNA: TGTGCCAGCAGTAAAACAGGGGTCGCCAATCAGCCCCAGCATTTT
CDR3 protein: CASSKTGVANQPQHF

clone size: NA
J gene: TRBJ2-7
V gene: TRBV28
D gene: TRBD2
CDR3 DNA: TGTGCCAGCGAGCGGGAGGCAACCTACGAGCAGTACTTC
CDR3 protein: CASEREATYEQYF

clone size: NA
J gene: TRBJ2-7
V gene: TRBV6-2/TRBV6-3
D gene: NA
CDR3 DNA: TGTGCCAGCTGTGGGGTAGCGGACCCCTACGAGCAGTACTTC
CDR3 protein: CASCGVADPYEQYF

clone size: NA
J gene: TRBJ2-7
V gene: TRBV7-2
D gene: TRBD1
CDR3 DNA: TGTGCCAGCAGCCAATACTGGACAGGGTCCTACGAGCAGTACTTC
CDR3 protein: CASSQYWTGSYEQYF

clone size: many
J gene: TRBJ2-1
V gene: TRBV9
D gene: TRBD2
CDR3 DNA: TGTGCCAGCAGCCCTCGGGCTAGCGGGGGGGCTCTCGGGAATGAGCAGTTCTTC
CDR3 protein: CASSPRASGGALGNEQFF

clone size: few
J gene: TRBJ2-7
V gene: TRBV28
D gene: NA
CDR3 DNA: TGTGCCAGCAGCCCCAGGGACAACTCCTACGAGCAGTACTTC
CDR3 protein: CASSPRDNSYEQYF

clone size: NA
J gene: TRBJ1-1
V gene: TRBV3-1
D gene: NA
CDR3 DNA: TGTGCCAGCAGCCAAGGACTGAGGAACACTGAAGCTTTCTTT
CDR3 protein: CASSQGLRNTEAFF

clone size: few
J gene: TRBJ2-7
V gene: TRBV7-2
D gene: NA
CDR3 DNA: TGTGCCAGCAGCTTACAACCGTATGAGCAGTACTTC
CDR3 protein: CASSLQPYEQYF

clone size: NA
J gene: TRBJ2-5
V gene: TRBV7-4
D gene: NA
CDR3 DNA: TGTGCCAGCAGGGGGGTCCGTCTGTACTTC
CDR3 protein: CASRGVRLYF

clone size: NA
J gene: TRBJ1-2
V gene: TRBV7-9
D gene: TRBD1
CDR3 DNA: TGTGCCAGCAGCTTAGGAGGGGGCAAGTTTGGCTATGGCTACACCTTC
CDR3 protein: CASSLGGGKFGYGYTF

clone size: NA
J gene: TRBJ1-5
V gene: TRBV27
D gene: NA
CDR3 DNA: TGTGCCAGCAGTCTACGAATGGGCAATCAGCCCCAGCATTTT
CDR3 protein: CASSLRMGNQPQHF

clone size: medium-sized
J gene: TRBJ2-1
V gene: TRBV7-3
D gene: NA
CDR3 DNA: TGTGCCAGCAGCTTTGGAAACAATGAGCAGTTCTTC
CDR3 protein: CASSFGNNEQFF

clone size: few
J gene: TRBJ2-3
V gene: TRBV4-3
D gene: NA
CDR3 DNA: TGCGCCAGCGCCGCCGGAAGGGCCCACACAGATACGCAGTATTTT
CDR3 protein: CASAAGRAHTDTQYF

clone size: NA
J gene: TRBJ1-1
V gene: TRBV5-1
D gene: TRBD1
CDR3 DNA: TGCGCCAGCAGCTTGTACAGGGGTACTGAAGCTTTCTTT
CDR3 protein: CASSLYRGTEAFF

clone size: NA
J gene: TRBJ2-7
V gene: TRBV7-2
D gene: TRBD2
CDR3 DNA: TGTGCCAGCAGCCCACTAGCGGGAGTCGACGAGCAGTACTTC
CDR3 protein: CASSPLAGVDEQYF

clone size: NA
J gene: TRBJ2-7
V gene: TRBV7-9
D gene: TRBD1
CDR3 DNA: TGTGCCAGCAGCCGGACAGGGGGATACGAGCAGTACTTC
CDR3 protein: CASSRTGGYEQYF

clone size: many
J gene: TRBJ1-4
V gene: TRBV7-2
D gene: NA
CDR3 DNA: TGTGCCAGCAGCTATCGGGGGAATGAAAAACTGTTTTTT
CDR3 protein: CASSYRGNEKLFF

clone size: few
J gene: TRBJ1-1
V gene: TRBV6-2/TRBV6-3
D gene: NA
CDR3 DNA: TGTGCCAGCAGTTACGCGGAGCGTCCCATGAACACTGAAGCTTTCTTT
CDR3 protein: CASSYAERPMNTEAFF

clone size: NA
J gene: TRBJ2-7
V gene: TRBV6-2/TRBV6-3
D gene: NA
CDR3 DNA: TGTGCCAGCAGTAAAGACGGGACAAGTCTCTTTATCTCCTACGAGCAGTACTTC
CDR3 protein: CASSKDGTSLFISYEQYF

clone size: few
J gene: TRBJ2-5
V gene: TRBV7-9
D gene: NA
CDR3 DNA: TGTGCCAGCAGCGGGCCGGAGACCCAGTACTTC
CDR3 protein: CASSGPETQYF

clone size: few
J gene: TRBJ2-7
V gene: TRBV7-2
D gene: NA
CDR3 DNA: TGTGCCAGCAGCCATGGTGGGAACTACCCCGAGCAGTACTTC
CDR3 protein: CASSHGGNYPEQYF

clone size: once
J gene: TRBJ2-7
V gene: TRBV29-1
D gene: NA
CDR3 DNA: TGCAGCGCCTCGTCCCGGGGACAACCCTACGAGCAGTACTTC
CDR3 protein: CSASSRGQPYEQYF

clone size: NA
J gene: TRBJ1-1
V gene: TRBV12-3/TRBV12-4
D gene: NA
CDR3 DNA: TGTGCCAGCAGTTTCCAGGGAGGTGACACTGAAGCTTTCTTT
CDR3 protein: CASSFQGGDTEAFF

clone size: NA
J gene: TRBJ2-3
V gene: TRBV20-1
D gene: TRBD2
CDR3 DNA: TGCAGTGCTCCCCGACTAGCGGGGGCTGGGGGGACGCAGTATTTT
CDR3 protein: CSAPRLAGAGGTQYF

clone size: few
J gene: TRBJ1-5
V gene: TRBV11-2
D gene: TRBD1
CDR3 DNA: TGTGCCAGCAGCCCCCGGACAGGGGACAATCAGCCCCAGCATTTT
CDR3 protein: CASSPRTGDNQPQHF

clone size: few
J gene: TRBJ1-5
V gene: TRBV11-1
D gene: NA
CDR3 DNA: TGTGCCAGCAGCCCCGACGGAAATCAGCCCCAGCATTTT
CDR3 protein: CASSPDGNQPQHF

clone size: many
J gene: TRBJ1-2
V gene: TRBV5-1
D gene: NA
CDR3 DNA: TGCGCCAGCAGGGGAGGATTTGGCTACACCTTC
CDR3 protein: CASRGGFGYTF

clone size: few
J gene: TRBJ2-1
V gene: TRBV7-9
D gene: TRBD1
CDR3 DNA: TGTGCCAGTGGACAGGAGTACAATGAGCAGTTCTTC
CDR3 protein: CASGQEYNEQFF

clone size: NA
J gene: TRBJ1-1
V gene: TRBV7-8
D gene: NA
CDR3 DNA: TGTGCCAGCAGCAGTGCGGACGCATGGACTGAAGCTTTCTTT
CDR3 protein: CASSSADAWTEAFF

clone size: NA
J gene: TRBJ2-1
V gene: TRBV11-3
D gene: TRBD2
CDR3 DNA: TGTGCCAGCAGCTTAGGCATGCGGGGGGTGAATGAGCAGTTCTTC
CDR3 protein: CASSLGMRGVNEQFF

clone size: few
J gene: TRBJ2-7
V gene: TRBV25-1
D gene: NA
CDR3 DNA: TGTGCCAGCAGTCCCAATCAGAGGTACGAGCAGTACTTC
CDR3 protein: CASSPNQRYEQYF

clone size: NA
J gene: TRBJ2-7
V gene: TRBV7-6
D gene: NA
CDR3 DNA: TGTGCCACCAACCCGGACGAGAGCTCCTACGAGCAGTACTTC
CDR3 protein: CATNPDESSYEQYF

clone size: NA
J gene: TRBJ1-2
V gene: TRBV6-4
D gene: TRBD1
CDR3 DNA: TGTGCCAGCAAAGACGGGACAGGCGACGGCTACACCTTC
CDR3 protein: CASKDGTGDGYTF

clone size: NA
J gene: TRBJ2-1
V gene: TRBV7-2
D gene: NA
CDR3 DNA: TGTGCCAGCAGCTTAGTCCCATTAGTGGACAATGAGCAGTTCTTC
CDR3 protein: CASSLVPLVDNEQFF

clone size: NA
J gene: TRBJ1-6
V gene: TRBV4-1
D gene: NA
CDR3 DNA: TGCGCCAGCAGCCAAGGTTCGTCACCCCTCCACTTT
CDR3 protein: CASSQGSSPLHF

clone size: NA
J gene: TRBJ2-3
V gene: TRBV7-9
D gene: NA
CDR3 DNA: TGTGCCAGCAGCCCGCCGGGGGGCACAGATACGCAGTATTTT
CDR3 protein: CASSPPGGTDTQYF

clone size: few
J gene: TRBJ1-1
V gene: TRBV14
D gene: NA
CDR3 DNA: TGTGCCAGCAGCCTCAGTGGGGGCTCTGAAGCTTTCTTT
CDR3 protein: CASSLSGGSEAFF

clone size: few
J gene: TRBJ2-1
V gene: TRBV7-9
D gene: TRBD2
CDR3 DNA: TGTGCCGTCGGCCCTTCGGGGGGGCTAAGTGATGAGCAGTTCTTC
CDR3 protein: CAVGPSGGLSDEQFF

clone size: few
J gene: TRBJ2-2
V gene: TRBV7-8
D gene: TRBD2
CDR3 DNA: TGTGCCAGCAGCCCTTGGGCACTAGCGGGAGGGGGCCGGACCGGGGAGCTGTTTTTT
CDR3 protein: CASSPWALAGGGRTGELFF

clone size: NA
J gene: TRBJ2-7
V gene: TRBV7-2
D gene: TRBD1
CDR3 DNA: TGTGCCAGCAGCTTAGCCGGGACAGGGAACTACGAGCAGTACTTC
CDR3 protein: CASSLAGTGNYEQYF

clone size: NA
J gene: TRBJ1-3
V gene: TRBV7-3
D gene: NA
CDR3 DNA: TGTGCCAGCAGCTGTGGAAACACCATATATTTT
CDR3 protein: CASSCGNTIYF

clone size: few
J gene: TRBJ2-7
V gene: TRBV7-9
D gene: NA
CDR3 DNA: TGTGCCAGCAGTCAAAACCCTCCTTGGACAAAAGAATCCTACGAGCAGTACTTC
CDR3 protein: CASSQNPPWTKESYEQYF